The T cell receptor (beta chain) described here comes from a study of blood T cell repertoires in COVID-19. Across the whole study: Some COVID-19 samples were acute and others convalescent; all came from the United States, Italy and Spain. T cells, B-cell-depleted T cells, or PBMCs supplied cDNA or gDNA.

This clone was counted between two and nine times. In the study's own analysis: Cell counts per sample came from amplifying reference gene primers. Assay used: immunoSEQ multiplex PCR; TCRdb lists only in-frame clones, some missing. V and J calls plus clone size are reproduced from that table; the DNA served to infer D and trimming. The data contain under 95,000 clones, about 89% of them singletons. V was trimmed by 4 bases and J by 0 bases, leaving 9 bases between them. This CDR3 has 15 amino acids. The germline V gene has CDR1 KGHSH and CDR2 LQKENI. Sequenced: peripheral blood. The origin of this receptor is a human donor with acute or convalescent COVID-19. The donor label of this sample is uncertain. The J gene is TRBJ2-2, the V gene TRBV18, with a possible D match to TRBD1 (6 bases). This CDR3 is CASSLGQTNTGELFF. The DNA of the CDR3 is TGTGCCAGCTCACTCGGACAGACGAACACCGGGGAGCTGTTTTTT. The full variable domain, in which reference TRBV18 and TRBJ2-2 provide the parts outside the CDR3, is NAGVMQNPRHLVRRRGQEARLRCSPMKGHSHVYWYRQLPEEGLKFMVYLQKENIIDESGMPKERFSAEFPKEGPSILRIQQVVRGDSAAYFCASSLGQTNTGELFFGEGSRLTVL.